A selection of T cell receptor beta chains follows, all from one sample in a study of blood T cell repertoires in COVID-19. TCRdb's copy holds only in-frame clones and misses some; the assay was immunoSEQ multiplex PCR. This table has more than 130,000 clones, 85% to 90% appearing once. Sequences were obtained from peripheral blood. Receptors originate from a woman aged 40 to 55 with acute or convalescent COVID-19. The CDR3 runs from the conserved cysteine through the conserved F or W. The D gene is left open where the match is weak. Expanded clones get a size class; other rows say once, few or many, or leave the size out.

d_call: -; j_call: TRBJ2-3; v_call: TRBV9; clone_size: -; cdr3_nt: TGTGCCAGCAGCGTTAAGGGCAGGGCAGGAGATACGCAGTATTTT; cdr3_aa: CASSVKGRAGDTQYF
d_call: TRBD2; j_call: TRBJ2-1; v_call: TRBV7-8; clone_size: few; cdr3_nt: TGTGCCAGCAGCTTAGCGGCGAGCGGGGTTGAGCAGTTCTTC; cdr3_aa: CASSLAASGVEQFF
d_call: -; j_call: TRBJ2-7; v_call: TRBV7-8; clone_size: -; cdr3_nt: TGTGCCAGCAGGCTAGCCTGGGTAGAGCACGAGCAGTACTTC; cdr3_aa: CASRLAWVEHEQYF
d_call: -; j_call: TRBJ1-1; v_call: TRBV18; clone_size: -; cdr3_nt: TGTGCCAGCTCACCCCCGGGGGGAAACACTGAAGCTTTCTTT; cdr3_aa: CASSPPGGNTEAFF
d_call: -; j_call: TRBJ1-1; v_call: TRBV29-1; clone_size: -; cdr3_nt: TGCAGCGCTGCCGAGGGATCGGGGAACACTGAAGCTTTCTTT; cdr3_aa: CSAAEGSGNTEAFF
d_call: -; j_call: TRBJ1-2; v_call: TRBV19; clone_size: -; cdr3_nt: TGTGCCAGTAGTAACCCCTTGGGAGCCGACTATGGCTACACCTTC; cdr3_aa: CASSNPLGADYGYTF
d_call: TRBD1; j_call: TRBJ1-1; v_call: TRBV13; clone_size: -; cdr3_nt: TGTGCCAGCAGACTTACAGGGGGGAAATGGAACACTGAAGCTTTCTTT; cdr3_aa: CASRLTGGKWNTEAFF
d_call: TRBD2; j_call: TRBJ2-3; v_call: TRBV27; clone_size: -; cdr3_nt: TGTGTCAGCAGTCGAGCGGGGAGCACAGATACGCAGTATTTT; cdr3_aa: CVSSRAGSTDTQYF
d_call: -; j_call: TRBJ2-2; v_call: TRBV7-3; clone_size: -; cdr3_nt: TGTGCCAGCAGCCATTCCGGGGGATACACCGGGGAGCTGTTTTTT; cdr3_aa: CASSHSGGYTGELFF
d_call: TRBD2; j_call: TRBJ2-1; v_call: TRBV9; clone_size: -; cdr3_nt: TGTGCCAGCAGCGTAGAGGCCAGCGGGGGGTTCGGTGAGCAGTTCTTC; cdr3_aa: CASSVEASGGFGEQFF
d_call: -; j_call: TRBJ1-2; v_call: TRBV7-2; clone_size: -; cdr3_nt: TGTGCCAGCAGCTTACCCCTCGACGGGAACTATGGCTACACCTTC; cdr3_aa: CASSLPLDGNYGYTF
d_call: -; j_call: TRBJ1-2; v_call: TRBV4-1; clone_size: -; cdr3_nt: TGCGCCAGCAGCCTTCGGGAGGGGGACCCGCCGGGCTACACCTTC; cdr3_aa: CASSLREGDPPGYTF
d_call: -; j_call: TRBJ2-7; v_call: TRBV19; clone_size: -; cdr3_nt: TGTGCCAGTAGTCGGACAAGGGGCGCCTACGAGCAGTACTTC; cdr3_aa: CASSRTRGAYEQYF
d_call: TRBD1; j_call: TRBJ1-1; v_call: TRBV5-1; clone_size: -; cdr3_nt: TGCGCCAGCAGCTTGGAGGGGACAGTGAACACTGAAGCTTTCTTT; cdr3_aa: CASSLEGTVNTEAFF
d_call: TRBD2; j_call: TRBJ2-3; v_call: TRBV7-9; clone_size: -; cdr3_nt: TGTGCCAGCCTTCCCCTCCTAGCGGGAGGAGGGGATACGCAGTATTTT; cdr3_aa: CASLPLLAGGGDTQYF
d_call: TRBD2; j_call: TRBJ2-1; v_call: TRBV7-6; clone_size: -; cdr3_nt: TGTGCCAGCAGCCTCAGCGGGAGGGTCTACAATGAGCAGTTCTTC; cdr3_aa: CASSLSGRVYNEQFF
d_call: -; j_call: TRBJ2-7; v_call: TRBV7-2; clone_size: -; cdr3_nt: TGTGCCAGCAGCCCCCACAGGGCGGCCTACGAGCAGTACTTC; cdr3_aa: CASSPHRAAYEQYF
d_call: -; j_call: TRBJ2-2; v_call: TRBV7-9; clone_size: -; cdr3_nt: TGTGCCAGCAGTTACACGGGGAACACCGGGGAGCTGTTTTTT; cdr3_aa: CASSYTGNTGELFF
d_call: TRBD1; j_call: TRBJ1-1; v_call: TRBV4-3; clone_size: -; cdr3_nt: TGCGCCAGCAGCCAAGTCGAAAGGACAGGGGAATCGGAAGCTTTCTTT; cdr3_aa: CASSQVERTGESEAFF
d_call: -; j_call: TRBJ1-1; v_call: TRBV7-2; clone_size: -; cdr3_nt: TGTGCCAGCAGTTCCGTGAGGGATACTGAAGCTTTCTTT; cdr3_aa: CASSSVRDTEAFF
d_call: -; j_call: TRBJ2-7; v_call: TRBV6-5; clone_size: -; cdr3_nt: TGTGCCAGCAGCCAGGGCTTAGGCTCCTACGAGCAGTACTTC; cdr3_aa: CASSQGLGSYEQYF
d_call: -; j_call: TRBJ2-7; v_call: TRBV18; clone_size: -; cdr3_nt: TGTGCCAGCTCACCGGGCCTCTACGAGCAGTACTTC; cdr3_aa: CASSPGLYEQYF
d_call: TRBD1; j_call: TRBJ1-1; v_call: TRBV4-1; clone_size: -; cdr3_nt: TGCGCCAGCAGCCAAGTGACAGGGGTAGGGACTGAAGCTTTCTTT; cdr3_aa: CASSQVTGVGTEAFF
d_call: -; j_call: TRBJ2-7; v_call: TRBV28; clone_size: -; cdr3_nt: TGTGCCAGCAGTTTCCACGGACAGTCCTACGAGCAGTACTTC; cdr3_aa: CASSFHGQSYEQYF
d_call: -; j_call: TRBJ2-5; v_call: TRBV21-1; clone_size: -; cdr3_nt: TGTGCCAGCAGCTTCCCCACTAGCGGGGGGGTCCAAGAGACCCAGTACTTC; cdr3_aa: CASSFPTSGGVQETQYF
d_call: TRBD1; j_call: TRBJ1-2; v_call: TRBV28; clone_size: -; cdr3_nt: TGTGCCAGCAGTTTATCGTGGCAGGGGGAAGGCTACACCTTC; cdr3_aa: CASSLSWQGEGYTF
d_call: -; j_call: TRBJ2-6; v_call: TRBV7-2; clone_size: -; cdr3_nt: TGTGCCAGCAGCTTAGGAGTTCTTCTAAAGGCCAACGTCCTGACTTTC; cdr3_aa: CASSLGVLLKANVLTF
d_call: TRBD1; j_call: TRBJ2-2; v_call: TRBV7-2; clone_size: once; cdr3_nt: TGTGCCAGCAGCTTATCCAGGGGGCAGGCCGGGGAGCTGTTTTTT; cdr3_aa: CASSLSRGQAGELFF
d_call: -; j_call: TRBJ1-4; v_call: TRBV12-3/TRBV12-4; clone_size: -; cdr3_nt: TGTGCCAGCACCCGCGGCGGTGAAAAACTGTTTTTT; cdr3_aa: CASTRGGEKLFF
d_call: -; j_call: TRBJ2-1; v_call: TRBV6-4; clone_size: -; cdr3_nt: TGTGCCAGCAGTGACTCGGGGGGGCCTCAGGATGAGCAGTTCTTC; cdr3_aa: CASSDSGGPQDEQFF
d_call: -; j_call: TRBJ2-7; v_call: TRBV2; clone_size: -; cdr3_nt: TGTGCCAGCCTGCTGGGCAGGGCCGCCTACGAGCAGTACTTC; cdr3_aa: CASLLGRAAYEQYF
d_call: TRBD2; j_call: TRBJ2-1; v_call: TRBV7-2; clone_size: -; cdr3_nt: TGTGCCAGCAGGTCAACCCAAGCGGGAGGGGGTAATGAGCAGTTCTTC; cdr3_aa: CASRSTQAGGGNEQFF
d_call: TRBD2; j_call: TRBJ2-5; v_call: TRBV29-1; clone_size: -; cdr3_nt: TGCAGTTCTCTGCGGGGGGGCTCGGCAGAGACCCAGTACTTC; cdr3_aa: CSSLRGGSAETQYF
d_call: TRBD1; j_call: TRBJ1-4; v_call: TRBV30; clone_size: -; cdr3_nt: TGTGCCTGGAGCGGGACAGCTAATGAAAAACTGTTTTTT; cdr3_aa: CAWSGTANEKLFF
d_call: -; j_call: TRBJ2-7; v_call: TRBV15; clone_size: -; cdr3_nt: TGTGCCACCAGCAGAGATTCCCAGGGATGGTACGAGCAGTACTTC; cdr3_aa: CATSRDSQGWYEQYF
d_call: TRBD1; j_call: TRBJ1-2; v_call: TRBV19; clone_size: once; cdr3_nt: TGTGCCAGTAGTCATACAGGGGCTCCTAACTATGGCTACACCTTC; cdr3_aa: CASSHTGAPNYGYTF
d_call: TRBD1; j_call: TRBJ1-1; v_call: TRBV7-9; clone_size: -; cdr3_nt: TGTGCCAGCAGCACAACTCCCGGACAGGAGAACACTGAAGCTTTCTTT; cdr3_aa: CASSTTPGQENTEAFF
d_call: TRBD2; j_call: TRBJ2-7; v_call: TRBV5-1; clone_size: -; cdr3_nt: TGCGCCAGCAGCCCTGTAGCGGGGTCCTACGAGCAGTACTTC; cdr3_aa: CASSPVAGSYEQYF
d_call: -; j_call: TRBJ1-3; v_call: TRBV5-1; clone_size: -; cdr3_nt: TGCGCCAGCAGCTTGGTTAGGGGCTCCTCTGGAAACACCATATATTTT; cdr3_aa: CASSLVRGSSGNTIYF
d_call: -; j_call: TRBJ2-6; v_call: TRBV9; clone_size: few; cdr3_nt: TGTGCCAGCAGCGTTAGCTCTGGGGCCAACGTCCTGACTTTC; cdr3_aa: CASSVSSGANVLTF
d_call: TRBD1; j_call: TRBJ1-2; v_call: TRBV3-1/TRBV3-2; clone_size: few; cdr3_nt: TGTGCCAGCAGCCCAGGGGGCTATGGCTACACCTTC; cdr3_aa: CASSPGGYGYTF
d_call: -; j_call: TRBJ2-1; v_call: TRBV4-3; clone_size: -; cdr3_nt: TGCGCCAGCAGCCAAGATGAGCGCGTGAGCTCCTACAATGAGCAGTTCTTC; cdr3_aa: CASSQDERVSSYNEQFF
d_call: TRBD2; j_call: TRBJ2-5; v_call: TRBV10-3; clone_size: -; cdr3_nt: TGTGCCATCAGCCCACTAGCGGGAGAGGACCAAGAGACCCAGTACTTC; cdr3_aa: CAISPLAGEDQETQYF
d_call: -; j_call: TRBJ1-1; v_call: TRBV10-3; clone_size: -; cdr3_nt: TGTGCCATCAGTGAGTCTCTCTCCCGAGCTTTCTTT; cdr3_aa: CAISESLSRAFF
d_call: -; j_call: TRBJ1-3; v_call: TRBV30; clone_size: once; cdr3_nt: TGTGCCATCCACGGTAACTCTGGAAACACCATATATTTT; cdr3_aa: CAIHGNSGNTIYF